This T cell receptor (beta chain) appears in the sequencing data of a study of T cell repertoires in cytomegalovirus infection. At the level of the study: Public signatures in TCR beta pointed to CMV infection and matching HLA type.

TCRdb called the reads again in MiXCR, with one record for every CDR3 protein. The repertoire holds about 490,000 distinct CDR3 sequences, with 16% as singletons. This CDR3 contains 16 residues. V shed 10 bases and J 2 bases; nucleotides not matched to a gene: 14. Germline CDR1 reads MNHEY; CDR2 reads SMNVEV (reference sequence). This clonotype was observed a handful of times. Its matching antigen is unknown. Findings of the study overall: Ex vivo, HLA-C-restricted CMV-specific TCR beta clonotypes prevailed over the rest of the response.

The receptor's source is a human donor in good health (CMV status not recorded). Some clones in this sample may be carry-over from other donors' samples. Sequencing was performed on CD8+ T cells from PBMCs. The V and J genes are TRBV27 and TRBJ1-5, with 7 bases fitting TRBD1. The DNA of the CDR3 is TGTGCCACCATGGTCAGGGGGAGGATTGGCAATCAGCCCCAGCATTTT. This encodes CATMVRGRIGNQPQHF.